This TCR beta chain comes out of a study of CD8 T cells in Susac syndrome. From germline, CDR1 is PRHDT and CDR2 FYEKMQ (reference sequence). This CDR3 spans 17 amino acids. The ends lost 2 bases at V and 1 base at J; junction bases unmatched: 5. A quantity of about 0.5 to 1 ug RNA underwent reverse transcription using random hexamers. TCRdb reprocessed the immunoSEQ multiplex PCR reads via MiXCR and lists one record per CDR3 protein. The table includes hundreds of thousands of distinct CDR3 sequences, around nine tenths detected once. This clonotype has just one count. The gene calls are TRBV13 and TRBJ2-2; 9 nucleotides line up with TRBD2. Source material: CD8+ T cells from PBMCs. The TCR originated in a human donor with multiple sclerosis. This CDR3 is CASSLLLAGLNTGELFF. CDR3 nucleotide sequence: TGTGCCAGCAGCTTATTGCTAGCGGGACTGAACACCGGGGAGCTGTTTTTT.